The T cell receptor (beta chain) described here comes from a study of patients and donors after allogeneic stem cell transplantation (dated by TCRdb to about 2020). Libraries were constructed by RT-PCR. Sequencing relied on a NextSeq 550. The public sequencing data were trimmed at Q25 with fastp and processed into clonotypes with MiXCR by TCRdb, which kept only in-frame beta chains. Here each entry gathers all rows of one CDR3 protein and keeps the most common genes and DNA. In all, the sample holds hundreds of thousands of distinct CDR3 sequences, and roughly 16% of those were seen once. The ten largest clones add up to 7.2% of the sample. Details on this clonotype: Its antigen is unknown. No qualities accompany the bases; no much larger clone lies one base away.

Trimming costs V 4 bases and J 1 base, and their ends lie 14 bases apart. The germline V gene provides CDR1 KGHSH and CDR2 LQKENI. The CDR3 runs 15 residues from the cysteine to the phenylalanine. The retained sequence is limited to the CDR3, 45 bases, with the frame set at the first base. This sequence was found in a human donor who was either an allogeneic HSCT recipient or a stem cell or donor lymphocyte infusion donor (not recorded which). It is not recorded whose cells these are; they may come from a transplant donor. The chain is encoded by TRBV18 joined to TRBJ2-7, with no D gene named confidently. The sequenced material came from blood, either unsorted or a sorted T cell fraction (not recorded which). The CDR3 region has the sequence CASSRRDTLSYEQYF. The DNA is TGTGCCAGCTCACGCAGAGACACGCTTTCCTACGAGCAGTACTTC. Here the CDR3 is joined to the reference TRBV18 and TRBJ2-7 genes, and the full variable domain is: NAGVMQNPRHLVRRRGQEARLRCSPMKGHSHVYWYRQLPEEGLKFMVYLQKENIIDESGMPKERFSAEFPKEGPSILRIQQVVRGDSAAYFCASSRRDTLSYEQYFGPGTRLTVT.